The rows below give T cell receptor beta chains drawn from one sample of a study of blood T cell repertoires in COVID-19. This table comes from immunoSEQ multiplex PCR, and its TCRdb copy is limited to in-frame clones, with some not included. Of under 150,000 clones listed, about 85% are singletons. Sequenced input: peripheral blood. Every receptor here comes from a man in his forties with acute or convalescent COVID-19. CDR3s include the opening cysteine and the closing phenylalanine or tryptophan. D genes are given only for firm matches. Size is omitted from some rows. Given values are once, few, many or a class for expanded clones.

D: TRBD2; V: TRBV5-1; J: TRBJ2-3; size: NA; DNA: TGCGCCAGCAGCTTGGCGTCTAGCGGGGGGGGTCCAGATACGCAGTATTTT; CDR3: CASSLASSGGGPDTQYF
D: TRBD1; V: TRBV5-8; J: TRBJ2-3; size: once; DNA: TGTGCCAGCAGCTTGGGGGACAGGGGATTTACGCAGTATTTT; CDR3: CASSLGDRGFTQYF
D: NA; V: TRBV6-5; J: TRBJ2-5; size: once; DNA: TGTGCCAGCAGTTACAAACAGGGTTCAGAGACCCAGTACTTC; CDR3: CASSYKQGSETQYF
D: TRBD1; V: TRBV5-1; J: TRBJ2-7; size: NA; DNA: TGCGCCAGCAGCTTGCGCAGGGACAGGGACTTCTCCTACGAGCAGTACTTC; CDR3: CASSLRRDRDFSYEQYF
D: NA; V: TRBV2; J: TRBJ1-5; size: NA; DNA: TGTGCCAGCAGCACCGACAGGCCCAGCAATCAGCCCCAGCATTTT; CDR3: CASSTDRPSNQPQHF
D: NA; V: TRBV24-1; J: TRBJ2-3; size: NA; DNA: TGTGCCACCACGCGGGTTGAGACAGATACGCAGTATTTT; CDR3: CATTRVETDTQYF
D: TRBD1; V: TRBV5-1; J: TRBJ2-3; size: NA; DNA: TGCGCCAGCAGCATTAGACAGGGGACAGATACGCAGTATTTT; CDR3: CASSIRQGTDTQYF
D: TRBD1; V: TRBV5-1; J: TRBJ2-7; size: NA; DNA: TGCGCCAGCAGCTTGGTTCCGAGGACAGGGGGCTCCTCCTACGAGCAGTACTTC; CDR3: CASSLVPRTGGSSYEQYF
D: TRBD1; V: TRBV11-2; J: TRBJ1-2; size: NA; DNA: TGTGCCAGCAGCTTAGCGGGACAGGGGGGCTATGGCTACACCTTC; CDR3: CASSLAGQGGYGYTF
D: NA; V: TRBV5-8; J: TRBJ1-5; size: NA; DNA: TGTGCCAGCAGCTTGCGCAGGGTAAATTTACGCAATCAGCCCCAGCATTTT; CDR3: CASSLRRVNLRNQPQHF
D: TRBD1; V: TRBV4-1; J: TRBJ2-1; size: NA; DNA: TGCGCCAGCAGCCAAGATGTCACAGGACAGGGGGCCAATGAGCAGTTCTTC; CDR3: CASSQDVTGQGANEQFF
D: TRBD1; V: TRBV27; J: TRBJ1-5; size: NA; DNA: TGTGCCAGCAGTTTAAAAGGGGGCGGAGATCAGCCCCAGCATTTT; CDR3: CASSLKGGGDQPQHF